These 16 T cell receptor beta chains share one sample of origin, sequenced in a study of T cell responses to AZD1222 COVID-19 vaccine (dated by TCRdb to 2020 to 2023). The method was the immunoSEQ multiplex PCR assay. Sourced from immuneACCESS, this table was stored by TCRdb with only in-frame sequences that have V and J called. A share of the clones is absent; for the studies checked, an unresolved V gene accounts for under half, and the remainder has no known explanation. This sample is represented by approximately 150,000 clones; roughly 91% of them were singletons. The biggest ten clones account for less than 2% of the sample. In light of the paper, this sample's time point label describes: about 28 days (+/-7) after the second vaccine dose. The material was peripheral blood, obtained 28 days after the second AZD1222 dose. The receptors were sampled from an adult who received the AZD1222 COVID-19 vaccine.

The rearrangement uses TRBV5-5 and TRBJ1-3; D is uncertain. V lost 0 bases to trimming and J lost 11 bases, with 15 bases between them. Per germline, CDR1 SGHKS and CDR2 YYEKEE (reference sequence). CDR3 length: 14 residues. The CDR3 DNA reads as TGTGCCAGCAGCTTGGAATGGCAGCGAACCCCCATATATTTT. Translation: CASSLEWQRTPIYF.

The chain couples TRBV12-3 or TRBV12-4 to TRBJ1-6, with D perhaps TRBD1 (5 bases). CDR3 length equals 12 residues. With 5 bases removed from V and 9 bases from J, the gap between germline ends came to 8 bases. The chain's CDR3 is CASSGDLSPLHF. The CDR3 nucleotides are TGTGCCAGCAGTGGGGACCTTTCACCCCTCCACTTT.

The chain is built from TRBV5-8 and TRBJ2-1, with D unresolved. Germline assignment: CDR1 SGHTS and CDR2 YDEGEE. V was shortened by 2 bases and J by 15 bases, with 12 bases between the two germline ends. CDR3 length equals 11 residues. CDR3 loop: CASSFPLDPFF. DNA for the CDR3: TGTGCCAGCAGCTTTCCCCTCGATCCGTTCTTC.

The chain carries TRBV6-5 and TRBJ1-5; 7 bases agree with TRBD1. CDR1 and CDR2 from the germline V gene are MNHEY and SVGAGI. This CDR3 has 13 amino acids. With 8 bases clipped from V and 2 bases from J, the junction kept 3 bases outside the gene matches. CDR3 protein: CASDRDRNQPQHF. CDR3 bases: TGTGCCAGCGACAGGGACCGCAATCAGCCCCAGCATTTT.

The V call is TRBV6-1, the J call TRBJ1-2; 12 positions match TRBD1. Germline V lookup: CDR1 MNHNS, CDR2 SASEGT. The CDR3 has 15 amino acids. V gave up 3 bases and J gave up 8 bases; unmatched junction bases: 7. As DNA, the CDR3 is TGTGCCAGCAGTGACACGGGACAGGGGGCTGTCGGCTACACCTTC. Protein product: CASSDTGQGAVGYTF.

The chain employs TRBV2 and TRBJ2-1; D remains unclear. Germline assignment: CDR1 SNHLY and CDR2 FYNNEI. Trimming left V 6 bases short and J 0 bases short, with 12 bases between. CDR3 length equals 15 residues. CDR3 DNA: TGTGCCAGCAGAGTTGAGCGATACTCCTACAATGAGCAGTTCTTC. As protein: CASRVERYSYNEQFF.

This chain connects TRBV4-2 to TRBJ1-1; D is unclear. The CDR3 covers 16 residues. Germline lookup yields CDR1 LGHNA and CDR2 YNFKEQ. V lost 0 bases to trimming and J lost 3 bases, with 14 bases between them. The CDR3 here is CASSQDLGGGHTEAFF. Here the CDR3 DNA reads TGTGCCAGCAGCCAAGATCTCGGAGGAGGGCACACTGAAGCTTTCTTT.

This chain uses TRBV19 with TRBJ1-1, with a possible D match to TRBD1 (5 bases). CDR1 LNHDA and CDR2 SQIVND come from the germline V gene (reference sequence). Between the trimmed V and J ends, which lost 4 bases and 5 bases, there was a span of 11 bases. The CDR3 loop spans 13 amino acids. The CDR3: CASSNRGFTEAFF. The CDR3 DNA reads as TGTGCCAGTAGTAATCGGGGGTTTACTGAAGCTTTCTTT.

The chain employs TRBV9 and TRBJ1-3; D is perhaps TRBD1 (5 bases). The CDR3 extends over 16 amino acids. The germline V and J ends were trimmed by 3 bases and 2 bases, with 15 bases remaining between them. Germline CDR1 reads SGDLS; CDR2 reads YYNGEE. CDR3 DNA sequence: TGTGCCAGCAGCGCGATCCCTGGGACTCCTGGAAACACCATATATTTT. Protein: CASSAIPGTPGNTIYF. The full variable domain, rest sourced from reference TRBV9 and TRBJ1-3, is DSGVTQTPKHLITATGQRVTLRCSPRSGDLSVYWYQQSLDQGLQFLIQYYNGEERAKGNILERFSAQQFPDLHSELNLSSLELGDSALYFCASSAIPGTPGNTIYFGEGSWLTVV.

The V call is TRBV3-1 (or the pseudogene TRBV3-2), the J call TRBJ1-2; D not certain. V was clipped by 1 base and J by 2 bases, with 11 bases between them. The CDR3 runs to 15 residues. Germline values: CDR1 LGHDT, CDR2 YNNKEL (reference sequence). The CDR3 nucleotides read TGTGCCAGCAGCCAAGTCTCAGGTGGGAACTATGGCTACACCTTC. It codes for CASSQVSGGNYGYTF.

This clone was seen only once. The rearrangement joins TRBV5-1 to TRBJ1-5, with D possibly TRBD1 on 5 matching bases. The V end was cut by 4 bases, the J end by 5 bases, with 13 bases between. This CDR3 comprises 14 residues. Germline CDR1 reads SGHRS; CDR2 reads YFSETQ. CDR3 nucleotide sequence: TGCGCCAGCAGCCTGGGGGATGAGCATCAGCCCCAGCATTTT. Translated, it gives CASSLGDEHQPQHF.

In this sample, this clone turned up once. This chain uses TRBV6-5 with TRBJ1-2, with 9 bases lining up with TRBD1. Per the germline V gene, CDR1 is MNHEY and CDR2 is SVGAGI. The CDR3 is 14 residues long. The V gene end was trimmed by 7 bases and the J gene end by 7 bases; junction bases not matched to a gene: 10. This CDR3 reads CASTRTGAYVGYTF. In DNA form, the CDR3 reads TGTGCCAGCACCAGGACAGGGGCCTACGTTGGCTACACCTTC.

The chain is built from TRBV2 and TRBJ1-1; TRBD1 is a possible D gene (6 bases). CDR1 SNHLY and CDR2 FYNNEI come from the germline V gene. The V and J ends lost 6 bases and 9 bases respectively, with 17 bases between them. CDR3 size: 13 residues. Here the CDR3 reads CASRGGQASKAFF. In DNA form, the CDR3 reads TGTGCCAGCAGGGGGGGGCAGGCGTCAAAAGCTTTCTTT.

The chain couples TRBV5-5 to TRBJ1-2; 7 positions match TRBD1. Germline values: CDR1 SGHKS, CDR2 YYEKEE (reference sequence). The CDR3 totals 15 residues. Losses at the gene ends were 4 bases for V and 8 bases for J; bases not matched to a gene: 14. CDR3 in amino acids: CASSHRTGEVGGYTF. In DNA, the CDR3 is TGTGCCAGCAGCCACCGAACAGGGGAGGTTGGGGGCTACACCTTC.

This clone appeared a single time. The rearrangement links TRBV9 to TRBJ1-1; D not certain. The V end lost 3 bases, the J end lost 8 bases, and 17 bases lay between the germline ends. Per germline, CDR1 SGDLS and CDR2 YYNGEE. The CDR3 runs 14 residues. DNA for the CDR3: TGTGCCAGCAGCGCCCAGATCGGAGGAGACGAAGCTTTCTTT. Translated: CASSAQIGGDEAFF.

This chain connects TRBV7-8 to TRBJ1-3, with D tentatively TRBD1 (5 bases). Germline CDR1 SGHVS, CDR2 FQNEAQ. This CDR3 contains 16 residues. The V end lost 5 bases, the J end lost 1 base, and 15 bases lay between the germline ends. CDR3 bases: TGTGCCAGCAGCACGGGACCGCACTCTTCTGGAAACACCATATATTTT. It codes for CASSTGPHSSGNTIYF. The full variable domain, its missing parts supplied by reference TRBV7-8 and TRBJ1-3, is GAGVSQSPRYKVAKRGQDVALRCDPISGHVSLFWYQQALGQGPEFLTYFQNEAQLDKSGLPSDRFFAERPEGSVSTLKIQRTQQEDSAVYLCASSTGPHSSGNTIYFGEGSWLTVV.